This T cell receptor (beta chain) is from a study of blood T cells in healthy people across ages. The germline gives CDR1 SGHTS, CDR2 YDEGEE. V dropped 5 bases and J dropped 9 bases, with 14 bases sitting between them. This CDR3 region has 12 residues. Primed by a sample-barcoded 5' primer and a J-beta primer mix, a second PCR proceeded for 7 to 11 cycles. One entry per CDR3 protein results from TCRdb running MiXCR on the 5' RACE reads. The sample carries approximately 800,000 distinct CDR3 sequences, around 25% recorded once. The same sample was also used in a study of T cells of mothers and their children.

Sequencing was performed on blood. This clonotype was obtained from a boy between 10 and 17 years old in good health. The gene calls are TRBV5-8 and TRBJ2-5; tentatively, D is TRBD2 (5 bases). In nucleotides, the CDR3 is TGTGCCAGCAGACGATCCGGGAAGGCCCAGTACTTC. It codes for CASRRSGKAQYF. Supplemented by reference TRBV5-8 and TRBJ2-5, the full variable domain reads EAGVTQSPTHLIKTRGQQATLRCSPISGHTSVYWYQQALGLGLQFLLWYDEGEERNRGNFPPRFSGRQFPNYSSELNVNALELEDSALYLCASRRSGKAQYFGPGTRLLVL.